These 30 T cell receptor beta chains originate from one sample sequenced in a study of cytomegalovirus exposure and HLA in healthy donors. The PCR contained 60 Vbeta and 13 Jbeta primers. Here immunoSEQ multiplex PCR was the method, and the copy in TCRdb shows in-frame clones only, minus some. The table includes some 140,000 clones, about four fifths detected once. Input material: PBMCs. The source is a male donor in good health and CMV-seronegative.

The gene calls are TRBV18 and TRBJ2-2, with D possibly matching TRBD2 (5 bases). The CDR3 loop spans 13 amino acids. Deletions cut 0 bases from V and 9 bases from J, with 8 bases between. Germline V gene data show CDR1 as KGHSH and CDR2 as LQKENI. The CDR3 region is CASSPPSEWELFF. The CDR3 bases are TGTGCCAGCTCACCACCTAGCGAGTGGGAGCTGTTTTTT.

The chain recombines TRBV11-2 with TRBJ2-5, with D perhaps TRBD2 (6 bases). Germline V gene sequence: CDR1 SGHAT, CDR2 FQNNGV. V lost 5 bases, J lost 5 bases, and 9 bases lay in between. This CDR3 is built from 12 residues. CDR3 sequence: CASSGGEETQYF. For the CDR3, the DNA is TGTGCCAGCAGCGGCGGGGAGGAGACCCAGTACTTC.

CDR3 amino acids: CASSKGHRETQYF. Written as DNA, the CDR3 is TGTGCCAGCAGTAAGGGACACCGAGAGACCCAGTACTTC. The chain has TRBV2 and TRBJ2-5; possibly TRBD1 for D (6 bases). V lost 5 bases and J 4 bases, leaving 11 bases between the germline ends. The CDR3 runs 13 residues. CDR1 is SNHLY, CDR2 FYNNEI, per germline. The full variable domain, its missing parts supplied by reference TRBV2 and TRBJ2-5, is EPEVTQTPSHQVTQMGQEVILRCVPISNHLYFYWYRQILGQKVEFLVSFYNNEISEKSEIFDDQFSVERPDGSNFTLKIRSTKLEDSAMYFCASSKGHRETQYFGPGTRLLVL.

The rearrangement links TRBV29-1 to TRBJ1-3; perhaps TRBD1 as D (5 bases). Looked up from germline, CDR1 is SQVTM and CDR2 is ANQGSEA. This CDR3 has 14 amino acids. V lost 6 bases to trimming and J lost 0 bases, with 12 bases between them. The CDR3 is CSVESGGSGNTIYF. In DNA form, the CDR3 reads TGCAGCGTCGAATCCGGGGGCTCTGGAAACACCATATATTTT.

This chain uses TRBV13 with TRBJ1-6; no firm D call. Trimming took 6 bases from V and 5 from J, leaving 11 bases between them. There are 14 residues in the CDR3. Germline-derived CDR1 and CDR2 are PRHDT and FYEKMQ (reference sequence). The CDR3 reads CASSPEGHNSPLHF. The CDR3 bases are TGTGCCAGCAGTCCGGAGGGCCATAATTCACCCCTCCACTTT.

The chain employs TRBV6-1 and TRBJ2-3; the match to TRBD1 covers 11 bases. From germline, CDR1 is MNHNS and CDR2 SASEGT. J was trimmed by 4 bases and V by 1 base; bases with no gene match: 1. The CDR3 runs to 15 residues. CDR3 in amino acids: CASSEGGQGADTQYF. In DNA, the CDR3 is TGTGCCAGCAGTGAAGGGGGACAGGGGGCAGATACGCAGTATTTT.

This rearrangement joins TRBV13 to TRBJ2-5; 7 bases line up with TRBD1. Germline V gene lookup returns CDR1 PRHDT and CDR2 FYEKMQ (reference sequence). J was trimmed by 2 bases and V by 5 bases; bases with no gene match: 2. This CDR3 contains 13 residues. In nucleotides, the CDR3 is TGTGCCAGCAGCAGGGGACAGCAAGAGACCCAGTACTTC. Protein sequence: CASSRGQQETQYF.

The sample holds one count of this clone. The V gene is TRBV6-5, the J gene TRBJ2-3; a weak D match, TRBD1 (5 bases). The CDR3 runs 14 residues. Germline V gene lookup returns CDR1 MNHEY and CDR2 SVGAGI. Between the trimmed V and J ends, which lost 5 bases and 2 bases, there was a span of 11 bases. CDR3 loop: CASSGQGSTDTQYF. Here the CDR3 DNA reads TGTGCCAGCAGTGGCCAGGGCTCCACAGATACGCAGTATTTT.

V is TRBV27 and J is TRBJ2-1; 14 bases match TRBD2. J lost 4 bases, V lost 8 bases, and 7 bases had no gene match. The germline gives CDR1 MNHEY, CDR2 SMNVEV (reference sequence). There are 16 residues in the CDR3. The CDR3 spells CASGRLAGGGYNEQFF. CDR3 in DNA: TGTGCCAGCGGCAGACTAGCGGGGGGGGGTTACAATGAGCAGTTCTTC.

This clone has only a few counts. The chain is built from TRBV6-5 and TRBJ1-2, with 9 nucleotides matching TRBD1. Germline trimming cut 5 bases from V and 8 bases from J; bases unmatched to any gene: 3. Germline V gives CDR1 MNHEY, CDR2 SVGAGI. This CDR3 has 12 amino acids. Here the CDR3 DNA reads TGTGCCAGCAGTGGGGACAGGGCGGGCTACACCTTC. It is translated as CASSGDRAGYTF.

Only one count was recorded for this clone. This chain links TRBV14 with TRBJ1-4; D might be TRBD1 (5 bases). The germline V gene has CDR1 SGHDN and CDR2 FVKESK. Trimming took off 2 bases at V and 4 bases at J, with 14 bases between the two ends. The CDR3 runs to 16 residues. CDR3 amino acids: CASSQQDGRGNEKLFF. The DNA of the CDR3 is TGTGCCAGCAGCCAACAGGATGGAAGGGGTAATGAAAAACTGTTTTTT.

The rearrangement links TRBV7-2 to TRBJ1-2; the D gene is possibly TRBD1 (6 bases). V lost 7 bases and J lost 3, with 15 bases in between. The CDR3 extends over 14 amino acids. Germline V gene sequence: CDR1 SGHTA, CDR2 FQGNSA. The CDR3 nucleotides are TGTGCCAGCAACCCTTCACAGGGACACTATGGCTACACCTTC. Translating it yields CASNPSQGHYGYTF.

This sequence joins TRBV29-1 and TRBJ1-2; possible D gene TRBD1, 6 bases. There are 14 residues in the CDR3. Germline-derived CDR1 and CDR2 are SQVTM and ANQGSEA. V lost 6 bases and J 0 bases, leaving 14 bases between the germline ends. The CDR3 nucleotides read TGCAGCGTGGATCGGGACACCTCTAACTATGGCTACACCTTC. Amino acids: CSVDRDTSNYGYTF.

The chain combines TRBV7-8 with TRBJ1-3, with 7 bases aligning to TRBD1. V was pared by 5 bases and J by 0 bases, with 7 bases of the junction left unmatched. CDR3 length: 16 amino acids. The germline gives CDR1 SGHVS, CDR2 FQNEAQ. The CDR3 loop reads CASSAAGTVSGNTIYF. The CDR3 nucleotides read TGTGCCAGCAGCGCAGCCGGGACAGTCTCTGGAAACACCATATATTTT.

The chain employs TRBV19 and TRBJ1-6; 7 bases are a match to TRBD1. The length of the CDR3 is 14 residues. Germline V gene sequence: CDR1 LNHDA, CDR2 SQIVND (reference sequence). V lost 7 bases to trimming and J lost 5 bases; unmatched junction nucleotides: 5. CDR3 in amino acids: CASNPQGDNSPLHF. CDR3 bases: TGTGCCAGTAACCCGCAGGGGGATAATTCACCCCTCCACTTT.

The chain employs TRBV11-3 and TRBJ1-2, with D unresolved. The V gene's germline CDR1 is SGHNT and CDR2 YENEEA. Deletions cut 4 bases from V and 5 bases from J, with 8 bases between. The CDR3 runs 12 residues. CDR3: CASSSSFYGYTF. The CDR3 DNA reads TGTGCCAGCAGCTCATCATTTTATGGCTACACCTTC.

This clone has only one observation. Other DNA sequences in the same sample also yield this CDR3. The rearrangement links TRBV7-2 to TRBJ1-6, with D possibly TRBD1 on 5 matching bases. This CDR3 is 14 amino acids long. Germline lookup yields CDR1 SGHTA and CDR2 FQGNSA. Between the trimmed V and J ends, which lost 1 base and 8 bases, there was a span of 9 bases. CDR3 DNA sequence: TGTGCCAGCAGCTTAGAGGGGCTTGATTCACCCCTCCACTTT. It codes for CASSLEGLDSPLHF.

The rearrangement links TRBV5-1 to TRBJ2-1; TRBD2 matches at 8 bases. Germline V gene sequence: CDR1 SGHRS, CDR2 YFSETQ. CDR3 size: 15 residues. The V and J ends lost 3 bases and 0 bases, in that order; junction bases with no gene match: 2. CDR3 bases: TGCGCCAGCAGCTCGGGGGGGCTCTCCTACAATGAGCAGTTCTTC. Its protein is CASSSGGLSYNEQFF.

The chain employs TRBV15 and TRBJ1-4, with 7 positions matching TRBD1. The length of the CDR3 is 14 residues. The germline CDR1 and CDR2 sequences are LNHNV and YYDKDF (reference sequence). The V segment lost 1 base and the J segment 7 bases; nucleotides outside the gene matches: 3. The CDR3, as DNA: TGTGCCACCAGCAGAGGACAGGGAAGTGAAAAACTGTTTTTT. Translation gives CATSRGQGSEKLFF. Supplemented by reference TRBV15 and TRBJ1-4, the full variable domain reads DAMVIQNPRYQVTQFGKPVTLSCSQTLNHNVMYWYQQKSSQAPKLLFHYYDKDFNNEADTPDNFQSRRPNTSFCFLDIRSPGLGDTAMYLCATSRGQGSEKLFFGSGTQLSVL.

This chain joins TRBV5-1 and TRBJ2-7; no reliable D call. Deletions cut 3 bases from V and 6 bases from J, with 10 bases between. The CDR3 length is 12 residues. Germline V gene lookup returns CDR1 SGHRS and CDR2 YFSETQ. CDR3 sequence (DNA): TGCGCCAGCAGCTCATCATGGCCCGAGCAGTACTTC. Amino acids: CASSSSWPEQYF. The entire variable domain, with the rest obtained from reference TRBV5-1 and TRBJ2-7, is as follows: KAGVTQTPRYLIKTRGQQVTLSCSPISGHRSVSWYQQTPGQGLQFLFEYFSETQRNKGNFPGRFSGRQFSNSRSEMNVSTLELGDSALYLCASSSSWPEQYFGPGTRLTVT.

This sequence joins TRBV7-2 and TRBJ2-2; 8 bases fit TRBD2. CDR1 is SGHTA, CDR2 FQGNSA, per germline. The CDR3 is made up of 15 amino acids. V lost 3 bases and J lost 6; bases outside the gene matches: 6. The CDR3 reads CASSFRTSGSGELFF. The CDR3 DNA reads as TGTGCCAGCAGCTTCCGAACTAGCGGTTCCGGGGAGCTGTTTTTT.

The CDR3 region is CASSYGAQNTEAFF. CDR3 DNA sequence: TGTGCCAGCAGTTACGGGGCCCAGAACACTGAAGCTTTCTTT. The chain recombines TRBV6-5 with TRBJ1-1, with D possibly being TRBD1 (5 bases). Germline V gene data show CDR1 as MNHEY and CDR2 as SVGAGI. CDR3 size: 14 residues. V shed 2 bases and J shed 1 base, with 8 bases lying between them.

The DNA of the CDR3 is TGCAGCGTTGAGACTAGCGGGGCGAATGAGCAGTTCTTC. Amino acid sequence: CSVETSGANEQFF. The chain is built from TRBV29-1 and TRBJ2-1, with 11 nucleotides matching TRBD2. V lost 3 bases and J lost 7; bases outside the gene matches: 2. Germline-derived CDR1 and CDR2 are SQVTM and ANQGSEA. This CDR3 has 13 residues.

The chain recombines TRBV5-5 with TRBJ2-7, with 9 bases identical to TRBD2. In germline, CDR1 is SGHKS, CDR2 YYEKEE (reference sequence). This CDR3 spans 16 amino acids. V trimming: 2 bases; J trimming: 0 bases; junction bases outside the gene matches: 6. The CDR3 DNA reads as TGTGCCAGCAGCTTAACATTAGCGGGGGCCTCCTACGAGCAGTACTTC. Translated, it gives CASSLTLAGASYEQYF.

The chain joins TRBV7-2 to TRBJ2-3; D is ambiguous. With 8 bases removed from V and 4 bases from J, the gap between germline ends came to 19 bases. CDR3 size: 15 residues. The germline gives CDR1 SGHTA, CDR2 FQGNSA. This chain's CDR3 is CASGPPFGGADTQYF. The CDR3 DNA sequence: TGTGCCAGCGGCCCTCCCTTCGGCGGAGCAGATACGCAGTATTTT.

The CDR3 nucleotides are TGTGCCAGCAGCTTAGCTGGACAGTCTAATGAAAAACTGTTTTTT. It specifies CASSLAGQSNEKLFF. The V gene is TRBV7-2, the J gene TRBJ1-4, with TRBD1 as a possible D gene (6 bases). Trimming removed 0 bases at V and 3 bases at J, with 8 bases between. The germline V gene encodes CDR1 SGHTA and CDR2 FQGNSA. This CDR3 comprises 15 residues. Drawing the rest from reference TRBV7-2 and TRBJ1-4, the complete variable domain is GAGVSQSPSNKVTEKGKDVELRCDPISGHTALYWYRQSLGQGLEFLIYFQGNSAPDKSGLPSDRFSAERTGGSVSTLTIQRTQQEDSAVYLCASSLAGQSNEKLFFGSGTQLSVL.

There are a few counts of this clone. V gene TRBV7-2 combines with J gene TRBJ2-5, with a weak D call TRBD2 (7 bases). V lost 6 bases, J lost 5 bases, and 22 bases lay in between. The germline CDR1 and CDR2 sequences are SGHTA and FQGNSA. This CDR3 contains 16 residues. The CDR3 sequence is CASRPGRGRGRETQYF. CDR3 DNA sequence: TGTGCCAGCAGACCTGGGAGGGGCAGGGGACGGGAGACCCAGTACTTC.

This chain joins TRBV4-3 and TRBJ2-3; TRBD2 aligns across 15 bases. Unmatched junction bases numbered 5, after V lost 4 bases and J lost 3 bases. Germline V lookup: CDR1 LGHNA, CDR2 YSLEER. This CDR3 contains 17 residues. CDR3 loop: CASSLSGLAGGTDTQYF. For the CDR3, the DNA is TGCGCCAGCAGCCTATCCGGACTAGCGGGGGGGACAGATACGCAGTATTTT.

The chain is built from TRBV7-2 and TRBJ2-7; TRBD2 matches 7 bases. The CDR3 contains 13 residues. CDR1 and CDR2 from the germline V gene are SGHTA and FQGNSA. Unmatched junction bases numbered 5, after V lost 4 bases and J lost 5 bases. Written as DNA, the CDR3 is TGTGCCAGCAGCTCCGGACTAGTCCACGAGCAGTACTTC. It yields the protein CASSSGLVHEQYF. Filled out from reference TRBV7-2 and TRBJ2-7, the complete variable domain reads GAGVSQSPSNKVTEKGKDVELRCDPISGHTALYWYRQSLGQGLEFLIYFQGNSAPDKSGLPSDRFSAERTGGSVSTLTIQRTQQEDSAVYLCASSSGLVHEQYFGPGTRLTVT.

The rearrangement joins TRBV5-1 to TRBJ1-4; 8 bases are a match to TRBD1. Trimming at V came to 0 bases and at J to 11 bases, leaving 12 bases not matched to a gene. The CDR3 length is 16 residues. Germline lookup yields CDR1 SGHRS and CDR2 YFSETQ. The CDR3 reads CASSLDLPWTGRKLFF. DNA for the CDR3: TGCGCCAGCAGCTTGGACTTACCCTGGACAGGGAGGAAACTGTTTTTT.